Shown below are 21 T cell receptor beta chains from a single sample sequenced in a study of PD-1 blockade in classical Hodgkin lymphoma. Assay: immunoSEQ multiplex PCR; the TCRdb copy retains only in-frame clones and omits some. Here the sample spans some 26,000 clones, roughly 80% being singletons. Regarding time point: cycle 4 day 1 (C4D1), after less than 7 weeks of nivolumab. Every patient was affected by relapse after autologous stem cell transplantation, while exposure to brentuximab vedotin was not uniform. Out of thawed PBMCs, magnetic negative selection purified CD4+ T cells. The material was CD4+ T cells from blood, obtained before the fourth cycle of nivolumab. These receptors all stem from a human donor with classical Hodgkin lymphoma.

A single count supports this clone. The rearrangement uses TRBV7-9 and TRBJ2-1, with 9 bases aligning to TRBD2. The germline V gene has CDR1 SEHNR and CDR2 FQNEAQ (reference sequence). The ends lost 8 bases at V and 6 bases at J; junction bases unmatched: 8. This CDR3 has 14 amino acids. This CDR3 reads CASGSGGTLNEQFF. In nucleotides, the CDR3 is TGTGCCAGCGGTAGCGGGGGAACCCTCAATGAGCAGTTCTTC.

This rearrangement joins TRBV5-1 to TRBJ2-7; D possibly corresponds to TRBD1 (6 bases). Germline V CDR1 and CDR2: SGHRS, YFSETQ. The CDR3 is 16 residues long. V was pared by 3 bases and J by 4 bases, with 20 bases between. The CDR3: CASSSGVGGTFYEQYF. The CDR3 DNA sequence: TGCGCCAGCAGCTCCGGAGTTGGGGGCACTTTTTACGAGCAGTACTTC.

The rearrangement links TRBV4-3 to TRBJ2-1, with D maybe TRBD1 (8 bases). Germline V gene lookup returns CDR1 LGHNA and CDR2 YSLEER. The V gene lost 2 bases and the J gene lost 3 bases, with 14 bases spanning the gap. The CDR3 totals 16 residues. The CDR3 spells CASSQLQGEGYNEQFF. The CDR3 nucleotides read TGCGCCAGCAGCCAATTACAGGGGGAGGGCTACAATGAGCAGTTCTTC.

This sequence joins TRBV7-2 and TRBJ2-7; D is unclear. Per germline, CDR1 SGHTA and CDR2 FQGNSA. Trimming removed 2 bases from V and 3 bases from J, with 8 bases in between. The CDR3 consists of 13 residues. The CDR3 nucleotides are TGTGCCAGCAGCTTAAGGGATGGCTACGAGCAGTACTTC. Translation gives CASSLRDGYEQYF.

J is TRBJ1-1 and V is TRBV9; TRBD1 might be the D (5 bases). The CDR3 sequence is 13 residues long. Trimming cost V 3 bases and J 5 bases, with 11 bases left between them. Germline CDR1 SGDLS, CDR2 YYNGEE. CDR3 sequence: CASSDRGRTEAFF. CDR3 DNA: TGTGCCAGCAGCGATAGGGGAAGGACTGAAGCTTTCTTT.

The chain has TRBV6-6 and TRBJ2-5; TRBD1 is a possible D gene (5 bases). V gave up 6 bases and J gave up 4 bases, with 15 bases separating them. Germline CDR1 is MNHNY and CDR2 is SVGAGI (reference sequence). The CDR3 runs 14 residues. The CDR3 bases are TGTGCCAGCAGCGGACCCGCAGGGATAGAGACCCAGTACTTC. This encodes CASSGPAGIETQYF.

This clone was recorded only once. The chain links TRBV6-6 to TRBJ1-2; 10 nucleotides match TRBD1. The germline CDR1 and CDR2 sequences are MNHNY and SVGAGI (reference sequence). The CDR3 contains 13 residues. Unmatched junction bases numbered 6, after V lost 7 bases and J lost 7 bases. CDR3 DNA sequence: TGTGCCAGCAAATCCCGACAGGGGGCTGGCTACACCTTC. Its translation is CASKSRQGAGYTF.

This clone was counted between two and nine times. This chain uses TRBV7-8 with TRBJ1-1; the D gene is possibly TRBD1 (6 bases). Trimming took 1 base from V and 0 from J, leaving 15 bases between them. The germline gives CDR1 SGHVS, CDR2 FQNEAQ. The CDR3 extends over 17 amino acids. CDR3 sequence (DNA): TGTGCCAGCAGCTTAGTCTATTTGGGGGCTCTGAACACTGAAGCTTTCTTT. Its protein product is CASSLVYLGALNTEAFF. Full variable domain (missing parts from reference TRBV7-8 and TRBJ1-1): GAGVSQSPRYKVAKRGQDVALRCDPISGHVSLFWYQQALGQGPEFLTYFQNEAQLDKSGLPSDRFFAERPEGSVSTLKIQRTQQEDSAVYLCASSLVYLGALNTEAFFGQGTRLTVV.

Details on this clone: The junction departs from the called germline gene at one end, perhaps through a read error. The V and J genes are TRBV7-7 and TRBJ2-5; D is possibly TRBD1 (5 bases). Germline V gene data show CDR1 as SSHAT and CDR2 as FNYEAQ (reference sequence). The CDR3 covers 15 residues. The CDR3 spells CASSLGLTAQETQYF. CDR3 nucleotide sequence: TGTGCTAGCAGCTTAGGGTTGACAGCCCAAGAGACCCAGTACTTC.

The gene calls are TRBV2 and TRBJ1-4; D is uncertain. CDR1 is SNHLY and CDR2 is FYNNEI in the germline V gene. V lost 4 bases, J lost 8 bases, and 17 bases lay in between. The CDR3 has 15 residues. The CDR3 spells CASSGARAAWEKLFF. As DNA, the CDR3 is TGTGCCAGCAGTGGTGCAAGGGCAGCCTGGGAAAAACTGTTTTTT.

The V and J genes are TRBV29-1 and TRBJ1-1, with D perhaps matching TRBD1 (6 bases). Per germline, CDR1 SQVTM and CDR2 ANQGSEA. V dropped 7 bases and J dropped 5 bases, with 20 bases sitting between them. There are 14 residues in the CDR3. CDR3 in amino acids: CSDSGTRGDTEAFF. CDR3 DNA: TGCAGCGACTCCGGGACGAGGGGGGATACTGAAGCTTTCTTT.

This clone was seen only once. This chain joins TRBV4-2 and TRBJ2-3; tentative D call: TRBD1 (5 bases). Trimming took 2 bases from V and 2 from J, leaving 11 bases between them. The CDR3 extends over 15 amino acids. CDR1 and CDR2 from the germline V gene are LGHNA and YNFKEQ. This chain's CDR3 is CASSQQGSSTDTQYF. The DNA of the CDR3 is TGTGCCAGCAGCCAACAGGGAAGTTCCACAGATACGCAGTATTTT.

The chain joins TRBV6-5 to TRBJ2-5; D possibly matches TRBD1 or TRBD2 (6 bases each). This CDR3 region has 14 residues. Deletions cut 2 bases from V and 6 bases from J, with 13 bases between. Germline CDR1 is MNHEY and CDR2 is SVGAGI. CDR3 DNA sequence: TGTGCCAGCAGTTACCATGGGGGGCAAAAGACCCAGTACTTC. It yields the protein CASSYHGGQKTQYF.

This clone was seen a single time. V gene TRBV25-1 combines with J gene TRBJ2-1, with 9 bases aligning to TRBD2. J gave up 0 bases and V 8 bases, and 8 bases lay outside the gene matches. The CDR3 extends over 16 amino acids. The V gene's germline CDR1 is MGHDK and CDR2 SYGVNS. In DNA form, the CDR3 reads TGTGCCAGCGCCATAGCGGGGGCCATCTCCTACAATGAGCAGTTCTTC. This translates into CASAIAGAISYNEQFF.

The CDR3: CASSPTSGGYEQYF. CDR3 DNA sequence: TGTGCCAGCTCCCCCACTAGCGGGGGCTACGAGCAGTACTTC. The rearrangement joins TRBV6-4 to TRBJ2-7, with 11 bases identical to TRBD2. Trimming removed 8 bases from V and 3 bases from J; junction bases left unmatched: 6. The CDR3 is 14 residues long. The germline V gene has CDR1 MRHNA and CDR2 SNTAGT.

The chain couples TRBV4-2 to TRBJ2-7, with 7 bases identical to TRBD1. The CDR3 totals 12 residues. Looked up from germline, CDR1 is LGHNA and CDR2 is YNFKEQ. V lost 4 bases and J lost 5; bases outside the gene matches: 2. The CDR3, as DNA: TGTGCCAGCAGCCGAACAGGGGACGAGCAGTACTTC. Amino acids: CASSRTGDEQYF.

The chain uses TRBV12-5 and TRBJ2-4; D is undetermined. Between the trimmed V and J ends, which lost 3 bases and 0 bases, there was a span of 12 bases. The V gene's germline CDR1 is LGHNT and CDR2 FRNRAP. CDR3 length: 16 amino acids. The CDR3 here is CASGFRGSAAKNIQYF. As DNA, the CDR3 is TGTGCTAGTGGTTTTCGAGGATCCGCAGCCAAAAACATTCAGTACTTC. Full variable domain (rest looked up from reference TRBV12-5 and TRBJ2-4): DARVTQTPRHKVTEMGQEVTMRCQPILGHNTVFWYRQTMMQGLELLAYFRNRAPLDDSGMPKDRFSAEMPDATLATLKIQPSEPRDSAVYFCASGFRGSAAKNIQYFGAGTRLSVL.

This clone showed up just a few times. The chain employs TRBV2 and TRBJ2-2, with TRBD2 matching over 11 bases. Germline V CDR1 and CDR2: SNHLY, FYNNEI. V trimming: 7 bases; J trimming: 7 bases; junction bases outside the gene matches: 23. This CDR3 region has 20 residues. CDR3 in amino acids: CASIKRRLAGSETSGGELFF. DNA for the CDR3: TGTGCCAGCATCAAGCGTAGACTAGCGGGATCCGAAACGAGTGGCGGGGAGCTGTTTTTT.

The chain combines TRBV7-6 with TRBJ2-7; 11 bases map to TRBD2. Germline-derived CDR1 and CDR2 are SGHVS and FNYEAQ. The CDR3 is made up of 16 amino acids. V dropped 2 bases and J dropped 4; count of bases not matched to a gene: 7. CDR3 nucleotides: TGTGCCAGCAGCTTACGACTAGCGGGGACGGAGTACGAGCAGTACTTC. Translating it yields CASSLRLAGTEYEQYF.

This clone was detected a few times. The rearrangement uses TRBV19 and TRBJ2-2, with D possibly matching TRBD2 (5 bases). This CDR3 is 13 amino acids long. Trimming removed 5 bases at V and 6 bases at J, with 10 bases between. In germline, CDR1 is LNHDA, CDR2 SQIVND (reference sequence). DNA for the CDR3: TGTGCCAGTAGTCGTCACGGGGCCGGGGAGCTGTTTTTT. Residues: CASSRHGAGELFF. The variable domain in full, completed from reference TRBV19 and TRBJ2-2, reads DGGITQSPKYLFRKEGQNVTLSCEQNLNHDAMYWYRQDPGQGLRLIYYSQIVNDFQKGDIAEGYSVSREKKESFPLTVTSAQKNPTAFYLCASSRHGAGELFFGEGSRLTVL.

This sequence joins TRBV6-4 and TRBJ1-5; D remains unclear. This CDR3 is built from 13 residues. The V end lost 3 bases, the J end lost 4 bases, and 7 bases lay between the germline ends. Germline V gene sequence: CDR1 MRHNA, CDR2 SNTAGT. The CDR3 nucleotides read TGTGCCAGCAGTGAATACTTTAATCAGCCCCAGCATTTT. Translation gives CASSEYFNQPQHF.